A selection of T cell receptor beta chains follows, all from one sample in a study of T cell changes during pregnancy in multiple sclerosis. Libraries were prepared by immunoSEQ multiplex PCR; TCRdb keeps only in-frame clonotypes and omits some of them. The sample carries roughly 83,000 clones, 91% recorded once. This specimen was PBMCs, taken in the first trimester of pregnancy. These receptor sequences come from a female donor in good health, serving as a control in a pregnancy study. Some clones in this sample may be carry-over from other donors' samples. Each CDR3 is given with its conserved first and last residue. D genes are given only for firm matches. Clone size is stated in some rows and not others, as once, few, many or a class when expanded.

d_gene	abundance	v_gene	j_gene	CDR3nt	CDR3aa
TRBD2	.	TRBV7-9	TRBJ2-1	TGTGCCAGCAGCCCTCGGACTAGCGGGGGGGCGCGGAATGAGCAGTTCTTC	CASSPRTSGGARNEQFF
.	.	TRBV18	TRBJ1-3	TGTGCCAGCTCACCACCGTTCAGGGGCGTAGATGGAAACACCATATATTTT	CASSPPFRGVDGNTIYF
.	.	TRBV4-2	TRBJ2-7	TGTGCCAGCAGCCAAGAAGACAGACAGGACTACGAGCAGTACTTC	CASSQEDRQDYEQYF
TRBD1	.	TRBV6-6	TRBJ2-3	TGTGCCAGCAGTTACTCGGGACAGGTGCCAGATACGCAGTATTTT	CASSYSGQVPDTQYF
TRBD2	.	TRBV6-1	TRBJ2-1	TGTGCCAGCAGGAAAAGCGGGAGGGCCAACAATGAGCAGTTCTTC	CASRKSGRANNEQFF
.	.	TRBV5-4	TRBJ1-2	TGTGCCAGCAGACAAGACAGAAACTATGGCTACACCTTC	CASRQDRNYGYTF
.	.	TRBV5-5	TRBJ2-2	TGTGCCAGCAGCTTGAGCATCTACACCGGGGAGCTGTTTTTT	CASSLSIYTGELFF
TRBD1	.	TRBV29-1	TRBJ1-2	TGCAGCGTAACAGGGGTCTCTCAACGGACCGGCTACACCTTC	CSVTGVSQRTGYTF
TRBD1	.	TRBV7-9	TRBJ1-2	TGTGCCAGCAGCTTGGGGACAGGGGCAAGCTATGGCTACACCTTC	CASSLGTGASYGYTF
TRBD1	once	TRBV7-8	TRBJ1-3	TGTGCCAGCAGCTTAGACAGGGGGTTCTTTGGAAACACCATATATTTT	CASSLDRGFFGNTIYF